This paragraph covers one T cell receptor beta chain sequence. Its antigen is unidentified. Trimming took off 6 bases at V and 2 bases at J, with 10 bases between the two ends. CDR3 length: 13 residues. Germline lookup yields CDR1 SNHLY and CDR2 FYNNEI. The data were taken from a study of shared clonotypes between healthy human individuals. The data were produced by immunoSEQ multiplex PCR, yet TCRdb's version contains in-frame clones alone and is incomplete. The table lists 850,000 to 1,200,000 clones, approximately 76% of them singletons. Study-level points and caveats: The sole specimen, blood, was sampled, and tissue repertoires likely differ.

This chain links TRBV2 with TRBJ2-5; no definite D call. Specimen: memory CD4+ T cells sorted from blood. The subset was: CD45RA-negative fraction. The clonotype originates from a man between 18 and 29 years old in good health. CDR3 in amino acids: CASSPLRQETQYF. CDR3 DNA sequence: TGTGCCAGCAGCCCCCTGAGACAAGAGACCCAGTACTTC.